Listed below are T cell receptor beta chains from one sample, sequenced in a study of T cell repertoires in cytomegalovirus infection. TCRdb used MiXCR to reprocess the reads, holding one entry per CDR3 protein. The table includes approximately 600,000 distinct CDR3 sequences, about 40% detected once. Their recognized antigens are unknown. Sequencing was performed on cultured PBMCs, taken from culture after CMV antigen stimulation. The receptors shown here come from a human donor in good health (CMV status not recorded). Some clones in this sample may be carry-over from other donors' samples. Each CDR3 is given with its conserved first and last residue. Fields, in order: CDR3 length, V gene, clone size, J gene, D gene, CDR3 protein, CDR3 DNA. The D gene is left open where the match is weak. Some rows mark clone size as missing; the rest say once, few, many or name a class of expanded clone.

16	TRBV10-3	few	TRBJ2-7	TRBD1	CAISAKAGTGLNEQYF	TGTGCCATCAGTGCCAAAGCCGGGACAGGGCTCAACGAGCAGTACTTC
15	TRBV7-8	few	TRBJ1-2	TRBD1	CASSLQGAIRGGYTF	TGTGCCAGCAGCCTACAGGGGGCGATAAGAGGTGGCTACACCTTC
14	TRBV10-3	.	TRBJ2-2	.	CATREGPNTGELFF	TGTGCCACGCGGGAAGGGCCCAACACCGGGGAGCTGTTTTTT
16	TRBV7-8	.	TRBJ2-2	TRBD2	CASSLAGLAGTGELFF	TGTGCCAGCAGCTTAGCGGGACTAGCGGGAACCGGGGAGCTGTTTTTT
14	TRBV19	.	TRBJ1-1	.	CASSISFGGTEAFF	TGTGCCAGTAGTATAAGTTTTGGAGGCACTGAAGCTTTCTTT
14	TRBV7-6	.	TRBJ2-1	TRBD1	CASGGQGPYNEQFF	TGTGCCAGCGGGGGACAGGGGCCCTACAATGAGCAGTTCTTC
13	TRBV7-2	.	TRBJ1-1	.	CASSLERGTEASF	TGTGCCAGCAGCTTAGAGCGGGGCACTGAAGCTTCCTTT
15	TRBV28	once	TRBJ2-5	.	CASSPTLGGRETQYF	TGTGCCAGCAGTCCGACATTAGGGGGGAGAGAGACCCAGTACTTC
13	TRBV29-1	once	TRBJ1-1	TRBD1	CSVEETGGTEAFF	TGCAGCGTTGAAGAAACAGGGGGGACTGAAGCTTTCTTT
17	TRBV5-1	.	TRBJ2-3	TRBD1	CASSWGTGGAITDTQYF	TGCGCCAGCAGCTGGGGGACAGGGGGGGCCATCACAGATACGCAGTATTTT
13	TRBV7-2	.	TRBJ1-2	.	CASRQDWDYGYTF	TGTGCCAGCAGGCAGGACTGGGACTATGGCTACACCTTC
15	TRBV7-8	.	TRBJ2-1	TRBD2	CASNYRSGGANEQFF	TGTGCCAGCAACTACCGGAGCGGGGGGGCCAATGAGCAGTTCTTC
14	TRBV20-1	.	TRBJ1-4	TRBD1	CSARRGLTNEKLFF	TGCAGTGCTAGAAGGGGGCTAACTAATGAAAAACTGTTTTTT
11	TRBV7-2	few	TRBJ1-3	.	CASTAADTIYF	TGTGCCAGCACCGCCGCGGACACCATATATTTT
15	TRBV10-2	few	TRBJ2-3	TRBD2	CASSEKRGFTDTQYF	TGCGCCAGCAGTGAAAAGCGGGGCTTCACAGATACGCAGTATTTT
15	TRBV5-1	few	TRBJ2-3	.	CASRLSQGLTDTQYF	TGCGCCAGCAGGTTGAGTCAGGGTCTCACAGATACGCAGTATTTT
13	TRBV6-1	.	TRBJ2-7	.	CASSEAWAGEQYF	TGTGCCAGCAGTGAAGCGTGGGCGGGCGAGCAGTACTTC
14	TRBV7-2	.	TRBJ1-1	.	CASSSRGSNTEAFF	TGTGCCAGCAGCTCCAGAGGATCGAACACTGAAGCTTTCTTT
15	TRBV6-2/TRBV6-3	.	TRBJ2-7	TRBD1	CASSLWGTGAYEQYF	TGTGCCAGCAGCCTCTGGGGGACAGGGGCCTACGAGCAGTACTTC
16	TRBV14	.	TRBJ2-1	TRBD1	CASRKTGGDSYNEQFF	TGTGCCAGCAGGAAAACAGGGGGCGACTCCTACAATGAGCAGTTCTTC
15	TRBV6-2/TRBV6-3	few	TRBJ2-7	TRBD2	CASSQGWLAEYEQYF	TGTGCCAGCAGTCAAGGGTGGCTAGCGGAGTACGAGCAGTACTTC
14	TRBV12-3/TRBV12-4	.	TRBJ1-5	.	CASSLRALHQPQHF	TGTGCCAGCAGCTTGAGGGCCCTTCATCAGCCCCAGCATTTT
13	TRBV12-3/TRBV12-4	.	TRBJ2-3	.	CASSILGGDTQYF	TGTGCCAGCAGCATCCTGGGGGGAGATACGCAGTATTTT
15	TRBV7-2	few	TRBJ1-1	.	CASSTTVGRGTEAFF	TGTGCCAGCAGCACCACCGTGGGGCGGGGCACTGAAGCTTTCTTT
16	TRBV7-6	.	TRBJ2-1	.	CASSLGEWGSYNEQFF	TGTGCCAGCAGCTTAGGGGAGTGGGGGTCCTACAATGAGCAGTTCTTC
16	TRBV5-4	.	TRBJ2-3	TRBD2	CASSRGLAGGQDTQYF	TGTGCCAGCAGCCGCGGACTAGCGGGAGGGCAGGATACGCAGTATTTT
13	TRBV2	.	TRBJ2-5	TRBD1	CASGPGGMETQYF	TGTGCCAGCGGGCCAGGGGGCATGGAGACCCAGTACTTC
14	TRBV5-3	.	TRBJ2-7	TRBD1	CASRRQGEDYEQYF	TGTGCCAGCAGACGACAGGGGGAGGACTACGAGCAGTACTTC
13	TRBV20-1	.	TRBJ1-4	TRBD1	CSVRTGVNEKLFF	TGCAGTGTTAGGACAGGGGTCAATGAAAAACTGTTTTTT
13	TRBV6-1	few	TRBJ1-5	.	CASRLQGFQPQHF	TGTGCCAGCAGGTTACAGGGATTTCAGCCCCAGCATTTT
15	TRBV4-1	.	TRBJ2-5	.	CASSQDGQPQETQYF	TGCGCCAGCAGCCAAGATGGCCAGCCTCAAGAGACCCAGTACTTC